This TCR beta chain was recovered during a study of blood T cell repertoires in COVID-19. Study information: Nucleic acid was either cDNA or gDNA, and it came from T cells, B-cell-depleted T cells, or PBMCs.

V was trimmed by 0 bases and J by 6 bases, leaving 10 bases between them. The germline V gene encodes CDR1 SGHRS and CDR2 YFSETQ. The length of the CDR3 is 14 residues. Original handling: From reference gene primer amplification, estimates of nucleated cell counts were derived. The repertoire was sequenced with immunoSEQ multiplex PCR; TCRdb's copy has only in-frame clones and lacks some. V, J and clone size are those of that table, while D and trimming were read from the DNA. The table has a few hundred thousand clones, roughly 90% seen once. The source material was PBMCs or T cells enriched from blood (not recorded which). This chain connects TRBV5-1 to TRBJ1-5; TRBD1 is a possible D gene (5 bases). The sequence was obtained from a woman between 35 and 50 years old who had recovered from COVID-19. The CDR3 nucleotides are TGCGCCAGCAGCTTGGCCCCCAGGGCTCAGCCCCAGCATTTT. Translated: CASSLAPRAQPQHF.